The source of this TCR beta chain is a study of blood T cell repertoires in COVID-19. At the level of the study: Collection of acute and convalescent COVID-19 samples took place in the United States, Italy and Spain. PBMCs, B-cell-depleted T cells, or T cells provided the cDNA or gDNA that made up the material.

Germline-derived CDR1 and CDR2 are SGHVS and FNYEAQ. There are 15 residues in the CDR3. Trimming shortened V by 6 bases and J by 2 bases, and 15 bases separated the two germline ends. Original processing notes: Amplification with reference gene primers provided the estimates of nucleated cell counts. Profiled with immunoSEQ multiplex PCR; TCRdb holds only in-frame clones, not every one. For V, J and clone size, that table is used; D and trimming come from the DNA. The profile covers around 450,000 clones, with 85% to 90% appearing a single time and 4% to 5.5% taken by the ten largest. The TCR sequence derives from a woman in her twenties or thirties with acute or convalescent COVID-19. The sample was peripheral blood. The chain couples TRBV7-6 to TRBJ2-3, with D possibly matching TRBD2 (6 bases). CDR3 amino acids: CASSFGTRATDTQYF. The CDR3 DNA reads as TGTGCCAGCAGTTTCGGGACTCGAGCCACAGATACGCAGTATTTT.